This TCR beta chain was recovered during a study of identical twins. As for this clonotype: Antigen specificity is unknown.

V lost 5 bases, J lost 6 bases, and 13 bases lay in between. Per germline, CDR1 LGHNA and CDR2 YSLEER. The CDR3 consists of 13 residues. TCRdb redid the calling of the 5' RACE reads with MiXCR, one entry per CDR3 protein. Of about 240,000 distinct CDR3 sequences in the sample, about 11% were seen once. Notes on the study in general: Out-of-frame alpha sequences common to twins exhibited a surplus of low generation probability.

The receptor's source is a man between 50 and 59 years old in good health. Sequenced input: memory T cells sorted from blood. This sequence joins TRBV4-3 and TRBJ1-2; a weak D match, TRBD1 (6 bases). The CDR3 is CASSNLNRDGYTF. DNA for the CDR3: TGCGCCAGCAGCAACCTAAACAGGGATGGCTACACCTTC.